A single sample is the source of the 10 T cell receptor beta chains below, sequenced in a study of control samples from healthy donors and cancer patients. TCRdb keeps only in-frame clones here, not all; method: immunoSEQ multiplex PCR. Among about 120,000 clones listed, roughly 90% were seen once. Sequenced sample: blood. The receptors here all came from a man in his fifties or sixties in good health.

As DNA, the CDR3 is TGTGCCTGGAGTGTACACGGGGGAGCTGGAAACACCATATATTTT. This sequence encodes CAWSVHGGAGNTIYF. The J gene is TRBJ1-3, the V gene TRBV30, with a possible D match to TRBD1 (5 bases). This CDR3 is 15 amino acids long. The germline V gene encodes CDR1 GTSNPN and CDR2 SVGIG (reference sequence). V was clipped by 0 bases and J by 2 bases, with 11 bases between them. Variable domain in full (rest from reference TRBV30 and TRBJ1-3): SQTIHQWPATLVQPVGSPLSLECTVEGTSNPNLYWYRQAAGRGLQLLFYSVGIGQISSEVPQNLSASRPQDRQFILSSKKLLLSDSGFYLCAWSVHGGAGNTIYFGEGSWLTVV.

CDR3 DNA: TGTGCCAGTAGCTGGAGCCTTAGCACAGATACGCAGTATTTT. Its protein is CASSWSLSTDTQYF. The V and J genes are TRBV19 and TRBJ2-3, with unresolved D. CDR3 size: 14 residues. Trimming took 6 bases from V and 0 from J, leaving 10 bases between them. The germline V gene has CDR1 LNHDA and CDR2 SQIVND (reference sequence). Together with reference TRBV19 and TRBJ2-3, the CDR3 gives the full variable domain: DGGITQSPKYLFRKEGQNVTLSCEQNLNHDAMYWYRQDPGQGLRLIYYSQIVNDFQKGDIAEGYSVSREKKESFPLTVTSAQKNPTAFYLCASSWSLSTDTQYFGPGTRLTVL.

The genes are TRBV5-1 and TRBJ2-3, with 9 bases matching TRBD1. This CDR3 region has 16 residues. V was clipped by 1 base and J by 2 bases; unmatched bases: 5. The germline CDR1 and CDR2 sequences are SGHRS and YFSETQ. The CDR3 reads CASSLRTGAHTDTQYF. DNA of the CDR3: TGCGCCAGCAGCTTGCGGACAGGGGCGCACACAGATACGCAGTATTTT.

The chain links TRBV5-1 to TRBJ1-1, with 8 bases fitting TRBD1. The V segment lost 3 bases and the J segment 1 base; nucleotides outside the gene matches: 2. Germline V gene lookup returns CDR1 SGHRS and CDR2 YFSETQ. The CDR3 totals 14 residues. DNA for the CDR3: TGCGCCAGCAGCTGGGACAGGCCGAACACTGAAGCTTTCTTT. It codes for CASSWDRPNTEAFF. Filled out from reference TRBV5-1 and TRBJ1-1, the complete variable domain reads KAGVTQTPRYLIKTRGQQVTLSCSPISGHRSVSWYQQTPGQGLQFLFEYFSETQRNKGNFPGRFSGRQFSNSRSEMNVSTLELGDSALYLCASSWDRPNTEAFFGQGTRLTVV.

The gene calls are TRBV7-2 and TRBJ2-7; 10 bases match TRBD2. CDR1 and CDR2 (germline): SGHTA, FQGNSA. V shed 0 bases, J shed 0 bases, and the junction held 2 bases outside the gene matches. This CDR3 is 16 amino acids long. The CDR3, as DNA: TGTGCCAGCAGCTTAGCCGCTAGCGGGGGCTCCTACGAGCAGTACTTC. Protein sequence: CASSLAASGGSYEQYF. The full variable domain, its missing parts supplied by reference TRBV7-2 and TRBJ2-7, is GAGVSQSPSNKVTEKGKDVELRCDPISGHTALYWYRQSLGQGLEFLIYFQGNSAPDKSGLPSDRFSAERTGGSVSTLTIQRTQQEDSAVYLCASSLAASGGSYEQYFGPGTRLTVT.

Only one count was recorded for this clone. The chain carries TRBV3-1 (or the pseudogene TRBV3-2) and TRBJ1-1; 8 nucleotides line up with TRBD1. Germline assignment: CDR1 LGHDT and CDR2 YNNKEL (reference sequence). There are 16 residues in the CDR3. V was pared by 3 bases and J by 1 base, with 7 bases of the junction left unmatched. The CDR3 coding sequence is TGTGCCAGCAGCCACCGAGCCGGGACAGGGAACACTGAAGCTTTCTTT. The encoded protein is CASSHRAGTGNTEAFF.

This rearrangement joins TRBV5-1 to TRBJ2-7; tentatively, D is TRBD2 (6 bases). Trimming pared 2 bases from V and 5 bases from J, leaving 23 bases between. Germline loops: CDR1 SGHRS, CDR2 YFSETQ. CDR3 length equals 17 residues. DNA of the CDR3: TGCGCCAGCAGCTTTGCCCTCCAAATTCGGGGGATCCACGAGCAGTACTTC. As protein: CASSFALQIRGIHEQYF.

The rearrangement joins TRBV19 to TRBJ2-7, with D possibly called TRBD1 or TRBD2 (5 bases each). The germline V and J ends were trimmed by 4 bases and 7 bases, with 20 bases remaining between them. This CDR3 is 15 amino acids long. Per the germline V gene, CDR1 is LNHDA and CDR2 is SQIVND (reference sequence). CDR3 sequence: CASSTWGSRGGEQYF. The CDR3 DNA is TGTGCCAGTAGTACTTGGGGCAGCCGGGGTGGAGAGCAGTACTTC.

In its sample, this clone was seen a few times. This chain uses TRBV6-6 with TRBJ1-1; 7 bases are a match to TRBD1. This CDR3 region has 16 residues. Germline V gene lookup returns CDR1 MNHNY and CDR2 SVGAGI (reference sequence). V shed 4 bases, J shed 2 bases, and the junction held 10 bases outside the gene matches. Here the CDR3 reads CASSSWDSPRNTEAFF. The CDR3, as DNA: TGTGCCAGCAGTTCCTGGGACAGTCCCCGAAACACTGAAGCTTTCTTT.

V and J are TRBV6-1 and TRBJ1-2; D gene unclear. V shed 0 bases and J shed 9 bases, with 11 bases lying between them. Per germline, CDR1 MNHNS and CDR2 SASEGT. CDR3 length equals 13 residues. The CDR3 nucleotides read TGTGCCAGCAGTGAAGCGGGCAGAGGACGCTACACCTTC. Amino acids: CASSEAGRGRYTF.